The 27 T cell receptor beta chains listed next were all sequenced from one sample in a study of T cells in Graves' hyperthyroidism and ophthalmopathy. TCR beta CDR3 sequences were amplified from RNA transcripts. HTBI primers were employed in a first-round RT-PCR of the TCR CDR3. TCRdb independently ran MiXCR on the multiplex PCR reads; one entry per CDR3 protein. The data contain 300,000 to 500,000 distinct CDR3 sequences, more than 12% of them singletons. The sequenced sample consisted of blood. The source of these receptors is a man aged 45-65 years with Graves' ophthalmopathy.

At least ten counts were recorded for this clonotype. The rearrangement uses TRBV27 and TRBJ1-2; 7 nucleotides align to TRBD1. Germline V CDR1 and CDR2: MNHEY, SMNVEV (reference sequence). The CDR3 is 15 residues long. V lost 6 bases to trimming and J lost 4 bases; unmatched junction nucleotides: 11. The CDR3 DNA sequence: TGTGCCAGCAGCGCACTTACAGGGGAGGGCTATGGCTACACCTTC. This codes for CASSALTGEGYGYTF.

This clonotype was seen many times. This chain connects TRBV19 to TRBJ1-1; D is undetermined. Germline-derived CDR1 and CDR2 are LNHDA and SQIVND (reference sequence). The V end was cut by 6 bases, the J end by 7 bases, with 12 bases between. The length of the CDR3 is 12 residues. The CDR3 loop reads CASSLGGNEAFF. CDR3 nucleotides: TGTGCCAGTAGCCTTGGAGGGAATGAAGCTTTCTTT.

This clonotype was found many times. The CDR3 coding sequence is TGTGCCAGCAGCTTAGAGCCCAGTTACAATGAGCAGTTCTTC. Amino acid sequence: CASSLEPSYNEQFF. V and J are TRBV11-1 and TRBJ2-1; D is undetermined. Germline V gene lookup returns CDR1 SGHAT and CDR2 FQDESV (reference sequence). V gave up 1 base and J gave up 4 bases, with 8 bases separating them. The CDR3 sequence is 14 residues long.

This clonotype was found many times. The rearrangement links TRBV11-2 to TRBJ2-1; 8 nucleotides match TRBD2. The V segment lost 5 bases and the J segment 1 base; nucleotides outside the gene matches: 13. Germline V CDR1 and CDR2: SGHAT, FQNNGV. The CDR3 is made up of 18 amino acids. The CDR3, as DNA: TGTGCCAGCAGCCCAATCGCCCGACTAGCGACTTCCTACAATGAGCAGTTCTTC. Its translation is CASSPIARLATSYNEQFF.

This clonotype showed up many times. This chain links TRBV2 with TRBJ2-3, with D perhaps being TRBD1 or TRBD2 (5 bases each). Germline V gene sequence: CDR1 SNHLY, CDR2 FYNNEI. With 6 bases removed from V and 2 bases from J, the gap between germline ends came to 12 bases. This CDR3 spans 14 amino acids. CDR3 sequence reads: CASRGRFNTDTQYF. The DNA of the CDR3 is TGTGCCAGCAGGGGACGGTTTAACACAGATACGCAGTATTTT.

V gene TRBV4-1 combines with J gene TRBJ1-2, with 10 nucleotides matching TRBD1. The CDR3 totals 18 residues. Germline trimming cut 1 base from V and 0 bases from J; bases unmatched to any gene: 8. Germline V CDR1 and CDR2: MGHRA, YSYEKL. The CDR3 protein is CASSQVAGQGKTNYGYTF. The DNA of the CDR3 is TGCGCCAGCAGCCAAGTCGCGGGACAGGGGAAAACTAACTATGGCTACACCTTC.

The chain combines TRBV20-1 with TRBJ2-7; possible D gene TRBD1, 5 bases. Trimming removed 3 bases at V and 4 bases at J, with 19 bases between. Germline V gene sequence: CDR1 DFQATT, CDR2 SNEGSKA (reference sequence). The CDR3 consists of 15 residues. CDR3 bases: TGCAGTGCTAGTTCGTTAGGGGCAGGAACTTACGAGCAGTACTTC. Residues: CSASSLGAGTYEQYF.

The sample holds a few counts of this clonotype. V usage is TRBV20-1 and J usage is TRBJ2-1; D possibly corresponds to TRBD2 (5 bases). Germline CDR1 DFQATT, CDR2 SNEGSKA (reference sequence). V was trimmed by 1 base and J by 2 bases, leaving 15 bases between them. The CDR3 length is 16 residues. The CDR3 reads CSARAHQDLPYNEQFF. CDR3 bases: TGCAGTGCTAGAGCCCATCAGGACTTGCCCTACAATGAGCAGTTCTTC.

This clonotype has at least ten counts. The chain uses TRBV19 and TRBJ1-1; D is perhaps TRBD1 (6 bases). The CDR3 is 17 residues long. V was pared by 2 bases and J by 0 bases, with 16 bases between. CDR1 is LNHDA, CDR2 SQIVND, per germline (reference sequence). As DNA, the CDR3 is TGTGCCAGTAGTATATCGGGGGGCAGTTTCATGAACACTGAAGCTTTCTTT. Residues: CASSISGGSFMNTEAFF.

The sample holds many counts of this clonotype. This sequence joins TRBV20-1 and TRBJ2-5; D remains ambiguous. The CDR3 is 11 amino acids. Germline V gene lookup returns CDR1 DFQATT and CDR2 SNEGSKA (reference sequence). V was pared by 5 bases and J by 3 bases, with 7 bases between. In DNA, the CDR3 is TGCAGTGCTCGTCGTGAAGAGACCCAGTACTTC. Translating gives CSARREETQYF.

CDR3 sequence (DNA): TGTGCCAGTAGTATTGGACTCAACGGCGGGAACTCCTACGAGCAGTACTTC. It yields the protein CASSIGLNGGNSYEQYF. The rearrangement joins TRBV19 to TRBJ2-7; TRBD2 might be the D (6 bases). There are 17 residues in the CDR3. The V gene lost 3 bases and the J gene lost 0 bases, with 18 bases spanning the gap. In germline, CDR1 is LNHDA, CDR2 SQIVND (reference sequence).

The gene calls are TRBV5-6 and TRBJ2-4; perhaps TRBD1 as D (6 bases). CDR1 is SGHDT and CDR2 is YYEEEE in the germline V gene. This CDR3 contains 16 residues. V lost 2 bases and J 5 bases, leaving 17 bases between the germline ends. CDR3 amino acids: CASSLRAGVGENIQYF. The CDR3 DNA follows: TGTGCCAGCAGCTTAAGGGCAGGGGTGGGCGAAAACATTCAGTACTTC.

This chain uses TRBV7-8 with TRBJ2-6; tentatively, D is TRBD2 (5 bases). The germline V gene encodes CDR1 SGHVS and CDR2 FQNEAQ. The CDR3 covers 15 residues. V was clipped by 2 bases and J by 2 bases, with 7 bases between them. The CDR3: CASSLPGTGANVLTF. The CDR3 DNA sequence: TGTGCCAGCAGCTTACCGGGGACTGGGGCCAACGTCCTGACTTTC.

Notes on this clonotype: A read error may explain this, as a much larger clone is one base away. The chain recombines TRBV29-1 with TRBJ2-7, with D uncertain. V lost 5 bases and J lost 3, with 8 bases in between. Germline values: CDR1 SQVTM, CDR2 ANQGSEA. This CDR3 contains 11 residues. CDR3 coding DNA: TGCAGCGTTTTGGCAGTCTACGAGCAGTACTTC. Translation gives CSVLAVYEQYF.

This clonotype appeared many times. The genes are TRBV29-1 and TRBJ2-3, with D maybe TRBD2 (5 bases). Germline CDR1 and CDR2: SQVTM and ANQGSEA. This CDR3 contains 12 residues. Trimming cost V 3 bases and J 3 bases, with 7 bases left between them. CDR3 in amino acids: CSVDSGTDTQYF. The CDR3 DNA reads as TGCAGCGTTGATTCGGGAACAGATACGCAGTATTTT.

This clonotype has a handful of counts. This rearrangement joins TRBV6-1 to TRBJ2-7, with D possibly TRBD2 on 5 matching bases. Trimming removed 6 bases at V and 5 bases at J, with 17 bases between. The CDR3 length is 14 residues. Germline V gives CDR1 MNHNS, CDR2 SASEGT. Here the CDR3 DNA reads TGTGCCAGCAGGGTGTTGGACTTAAGTCACGAGCAGTACTTC. As protein: CASRVLDLSHEQYF.

This clonotype was seen a handful of times. The chain couples TRBV18 to TRBJ1-1; no clear D. Germline CDR1 and CDR2: KGHSH and LQKENI. The V and J ends lost 1 base and 1 base respectively, with 19 bases between them. CDR3 length: 18 residues. CDR3 DNA sequence: TGTGCCAGCTCACCACTTTCGGGCCAATCTAACTCGAACACTGAAGCTTTCTTT. Translated, it gives CASSPLSGQSNSNTEAFF.

This clonotype was observed at least ten times. The V gene is TRBV18, the J gene TRBJ2-1, with TRBD2 matching over 10 bases. Losses at the gene ends were 5 bases for V and 5 bases for J; bases not matched to a gene: 6. This CDR3 is built from 15 residues. Germline V CDR1 and CDR2: KGHSH, LQKENI. Written as DNA, the CDR3 is TGTGCCAGCTCATTCGGGACTAGCGACAACAATGAGCAGTTCTTC. This encodes CASSFGTSDNNEQFF.

This clonotype occurred many times. V gene TRBV20-1 combines with J gene TRBJ2-1, with D perhaps TRBD1 (6 bases). Trimming took off 1 base at V and 0 bases at J, with 19 bases between the two ends. The CDR3 contains 18 residues. Germline values: CDR1 DFQATT, CDR2 SNEGSKA (reference sequence). The CDR3 DNA follows: TGCAGTGCTAGAGGCCAGTATACAGGGTCTGGCTCCTACAATGAGCAGTTCTTC. Its translation is CSARGQYTGSGSYNEQFF.

This clonotype came up many times. V is TRBV10-3 and J is TRBJ1-5, with D maybe TRBD1 (5 bases). Trimming pared 11 bases from V and 6 bases from J, leaving 17 bases between. In germline, CDR1 is ENHRY, CDR2 SYGVKD. CDR3 length: 13 amino acids. CDR3 region: CAARSRVRQPQHF. The DNA of the CDR3 is TGTGCCGCGAGATCCAGGGTCCGTCAGCCCCAGCATTTT.

This clonotype turned up a few times. This chain links TRBV6-2 or TRBV6-3 with TRBJ2-5; D possibly uses TRBD1 or TRBD2 (6 bases each). CDR1 and CDR2 (germline): MNHEY, SVGEGT. The CDR3 contains 14 residues. Trimming took off 8 bases at V and 2 bases at J, with 15 bases between the two ends. The CDR3 here is CASQGGLPQETQYF. The DNA for the CDR3 is TGTGCCAGCCAAGGGGGGCTTCCTCAAGAGACCCAGTACTTC.

This clonotype was observed many times. The chain is built from TRBV3-1 and TRBJ1-3; D is uncertain. The CDR3 covers 15 residues. Trimming left V 2 bases short and J 5 bases short, with 13 bases between. CDR1 LGHDT and CDR2 YNNKEL come from the germline V gene (reference sequence). As DNA, the CDR3 is TGTGCCAGCAGCCAACCAGGTCAACCCAGAAACACCATATATTTT. Translating gives CASSQPGQPRNTIYF. Full variable domain (remainder filled in from reference TRBV3-1 and TRBJ1-3): DTAVSQTPKYLVTQMGNDKSIKCEQNLGHDTMYWYKQDSKKFLKIMFSYNNKELIINETVPNRFSPKSPDKAHLNLHINSLELGDSAVYFCASSQPGQPRNTIYFGEGSWLTVV.

This clonotype has just a few counts. This sequence joins TRBV19 and TRBJ1-3; D possibly corresponds to TRBD1 (6 bases). CDR1 LNHDA and CDR2 SQIVND come from the germline V gene (reference sequence). There are 16 residues in the CDR3. V was cut by 7 bases and J by 3 bases, with 19 bases left in between. CDR3 nucleotide sequence: TGTGCCAGTACCTCGCGGGGGCGCGAAGATGGAAACACCATATATTTT. This sequence encodes CASTSRGREDGNTIYF.

The chain uses TRBV5-6 and TRBJ2-1; D is undetermined. The CDR3 has 15 residues. Germline V gene sequence: CDR1 SGHDT, CDR2 YYEEEE. Trimming shortened V by 3 bases and J by 5 bases, and 15 bases separated the two germline ends. The CDR3 sequence: CASSYYGQGNNEQFF. DNA for the CDR3: TGTGCCAGCAGCTACTACGGGCAAGGTAACAATGAGCAGTTCTTC.

This clonotype was detected only a few times. The chain has TRBV2 and TRBJ1-5; maybe TRBD1 (5 bases). Germline V gene data show CDR1 as SNHLY and CDR2 as FYNNEI. The CDR3 covers 14 residues. Trimming took off 7 bases at V and 0 bases at J, with 10 bases between the two ends. The chain's CDR3 is CASTPGISNQPQHF. CDR3 nucleotides: TGTGCCAGCACCCCAGGGATTAGCAATCAGCCCCAGCATTTT.

This clonotype was seen at least ten times. V and J are TRBV11-2 and TRBJ2-1, with D perhaps TRBD1 or TRBD2 (5 bases each). V was cut by 5 bases and J by 2 bases, with 13 bases left in between. The CDR3 contains 15 residues. Germline loops: CDR1 SGHAT, CDR2 FQNNGV. CDR3 sequence (DNA): TGTGCCAGCAGCACCCGGGACGGGACCTACAATGAGCAGTTCTTC. It translates to CASSTRDGTYNEQFF.

This clonotype appeared many times. The chain is built from TRBV7-2 and TRBJ2-5, with 9 bases identical to TRBD2. The CDR3 is 16 residues long. Germline V gene lookup returns CDR1 SGHTA and CDR2 FQGNSA. V gave up 4 bases and J gave up 5 bases; unmatched junction bases: 11. CDR3 sequence (DNA): TGTGCCAGCAGCTCCTCGCTTGCGGGAGGGGGGGAGACCCAGTACTTC. Its protein is CASSSSLAGGGETQYF.